What follows are 11 T cell receptor beta chains derived from one specimen sequenced in a study of cytomegalovirus exposure and HLA in healthy donors. Here immunoSEQ multiplex PCR was the method, and the copy in TCRdb shows in-frame clones only, minus some. This table holds about 220,000 clones, over 80% found once. Sequencing input: PBMCs. These receptor sequences come from a woman aged 18-30 years in good health and CMV-seronegative.

The rearrangement joins TRBV4-2 to TRBJ1-2; D is unresolved. This CDR3 is 17 amino acids long. The V end was cut by 4 bases, the J end by 0 bases, with 18 bases between. The germline V gene encodes CDR1 LGHNA and CDR2 YNFKEQ. CDR3 loop: CASSPWIGGGTNYGYTF. The DNA of the CDR3 is TGTGCCAGCAGCCCTTGGATAGGTGGAGGGACTAACTATGGCTACACCTTC.

This clone has only one observation. This chain connects TRBV15 to TRBJ2-7, with a possible D match to TRBD1 (5 bases). There are 15 residues in the CDR3. The V end was cut by 0 bases, the J end by 0 bases, with 9 bases between. Germline CDR1 and CDR2: LNHNV and YYDKDF (reference sequence). This CDR3 reads CATSREDTHSYEQYF. In nucleotides, the CDR3 is TGTGCCACCAGCAGAGAGGACACCCACTCCTACGAGCAGTACTTC.

The chain employs TRBV28 and TRBJ1-6; D is unclear. The CDR3 contains 14 residues. Trimming shortened V by 3 bases and J by 5 bases, and 8 bases separated the two germline ends. CDR1 and CDR2 (germline): MDHEN, SYDVKM. The CDR3 DNA sequence: TGTGCCAGCAGTTTTTACAGCCATAATTCACCCCTCCACTTT. Its translation: CASSFYSHNSPLHF.

The genes are TRBV5-1 and TRBJ2-3; unclear D gene. From germline, CDR1 is SGHRS and CDR2 YFSETQ. The CDR3 length is 15 residues. V was shortened by 0 bases and J by 0 bases, with 8 bases between the two germline ends. DNA of the CDR3: TGCGCCAGCAGCTTGGCCCCAGGCAGCACAGATACGCAGTATTTT. It codes for CASSLAPGSTDTQYF. The variable domain in full, with the rest retrieved from reference TRBV5-1 and TRBJ2-3, is KAGVTQTPRYLIKTRGQQVTLSCSPISGHRSVSWYQQTPGQGLQFLFEYFSETQRNKGNFPGRFSGRQFSNSRSEMNVSTLELGDSALYLCASSLAPGSTDTQYFGPGTRLTVL.

J is TRBJ2-5 and V is TRBV30; possibly TRBD2 for D (7 bases). Germline CDR1 GTSNPN, CDR2 SVGIG (reference sequence). Trimming stripped 1 base from V and 3 bases from J, with 18 bases between. This CDR3 has 16 amino acids. Written as DNA, the CDR3 is TGTGCCTGGAGTGGAGATACGAGCGGGACAAAAGAGACCCAGTACTTC. Translating gives CAWSGDTSGTKETQYF. Full variable domain (outside the CDR3, taken from reference TRBV30 and TRBJ2-5): SQTIHQWPATLVQPVGSPLSLECTVEGTSNPNLYWYRQAAGRGLQLLFYSVGIGQISSEVPQNLSASRPQDRQFILSSKKLLLSDSGFYLCAWSGDTSGTKETQYFGPGTRLLVL.

The rearrangement joins TRBV27 to TRBJ2-6, with a tentative D call TRBD1 (6 bases). V was shortened by 6 bases and J by 4 bases, with 13 bases between the two germline ends. This CDR3 contains 15 residues. Germline V gene lookup returns CDR1 MNHEY and CDR2 SMNVEV (reference sequence). The CDR3 coding sequence is TGTGCCAGCAGCCAAGGGGGAGTGGGGGCCAACGTCCTGACTTTC. This codes for CASSQGGVGANVLTF.

The V and J genes are TRBV16 and TRBJ1-1; 8 bases fit TRBD1. Germline lookup yields CDR1 KGHSY and CDR2 FQNENV. The CDR3 loop spans 16 amino acids. The trim removed 0 bases at V and 1 base at J, leaving 4 bases unmatched. Written as DNA, the CDR3 is TGTGCCAGCAGCCAATCGGGACAGGCAAGGAACACTGAAGCTTTCTTT. Translated: CASSQSGQARNTEAFF.

This clone came up once. CDR3 in DNA: TGTGCCAGCAGTTACTCACAGGGGCTTGATTCACCCCTCCACTTT. The encoded protein is CASSYSQGLDSPLHF. The rearrangement joins TRBV6-6 to TRBJ1-6; 7 nucleotides match TRBD1. From germline, CDR1 is MNHNY and CDR2 SVGAGI (reference sequence). The CDR3 consists of 15 residues. V gave up 0 bases and J gave up 8 bases; unmatched junction bases: 4.

The chain recombines TRBV9 with TRBJ2-5; TRBD2 might be the D (6 bases). The V gene lost 7 bases and the J gene lost 1 base, with 11 bases spanning the gap. The germline gives CDR1 SGDLS, CDR2 YYNGEE. This CDR3 has 13 amino acids. CDR3 DNA sequence: TGTGCCAGCGGAAAAGCGGGCCAAGAGACCCAGTACTTC. Translation gives CASGKAGQETQYF.

The rearrangement uses TRBV5-1 and TRBJ2-1, with 9 bases fitting TRBD1. Losses at the gene ends were 3 bases for V and 7 bases for J; bases not matched to a gene: 5. Germline V gene data show CDR1 as SGHRS and CDR2 as YFSETQ. The CDR3 consists of 14 residues. CDR3 sequence reads: CASSSGQGRNEQFF. The CDR3 bases are TGCGCCAGCAGCTCGGGACAGGGCAGGAATGAGCAGTTCTTC.

In its sample, this clone was seen once. The rearrangement uses TRBV6-5 and TRBJ1-2; no firm D call. V shed 6 bases and J shed 3 bases, with 17 bases lying between them. In germline, CDR1 is MNHEY, CDR2 SVGAGI. This CDR3 has 15 amino acids. CDR3 in amino acids: CASRRTFTRDYGYTF. CDR3 nucleotide sequence: TGTGCCAGCAGAAGGACTTTTACGAGGGACTATGGCTACACCTTC.